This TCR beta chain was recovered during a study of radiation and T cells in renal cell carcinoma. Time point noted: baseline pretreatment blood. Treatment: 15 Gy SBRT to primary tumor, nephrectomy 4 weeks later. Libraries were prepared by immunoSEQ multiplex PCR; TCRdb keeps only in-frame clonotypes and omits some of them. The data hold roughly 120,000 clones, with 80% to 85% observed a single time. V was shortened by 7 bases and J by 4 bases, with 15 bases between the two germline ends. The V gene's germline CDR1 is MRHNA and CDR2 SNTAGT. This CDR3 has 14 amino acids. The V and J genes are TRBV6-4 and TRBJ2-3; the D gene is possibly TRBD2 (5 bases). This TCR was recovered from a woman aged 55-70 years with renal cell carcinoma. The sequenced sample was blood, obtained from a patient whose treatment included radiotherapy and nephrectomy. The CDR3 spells CASKLAPGSDTQYF. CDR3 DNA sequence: TGTGCCAGCAAGCTAGCCCCTGGTTCAGATACGCAGTATTTT.